This passage covers 17 T cell receptor beta chains from one sample sequenced in a study of cytomegalovirus exposure and HLA in healthy donors. The PCR used 60 Vbeta and 13 Jbeta primers. TCRdb's copy holds only in-frame clones and misses some; the assay was immunoSEQ multiplex PCR. The sample lists about 130,000 clones; over 65% were seen once. Sequencing was carried out using PBMCs. These receptors were obtained from a man younger than 30 in good health and CMV-seropositive.

The chain uses TRBV7-2 and TRBJ2-3; 10 bases agree with TRBD2. The CDR3 is made up of 19 amino acids. Germline V gene lookup returns CDR1 SGHTA and CDR2 FQGNSA. With V trimmed by 2 bases and J by 3 bases, 14 bases remained unmatched. The CDR3 nucleotides are TGTGCCAGCAGCTTAATCCCTCGGCTAGCGGGAGCTAGTACAGATACGCAGTATTTT. Translating it yields CASSLIPRLAGASTDTQYF.

As for this clone: A read error may produce the germline difference seen at one junction end. V gene TRBV2 combines with J gene TRBJ2-7; 9 bases map to TRBD1. Germline loops: CDR1 SNHLY, CDR2 FYNNEI. This CDR3 region has 14 residues. Written as DNA, the CDR3 is TGTGCCAGCAGGGAAGGGACAGGGTACCACGAGCAGTACTTC. Translating gives CASREGTGYHEQYF. Looking up the rest from reference TRBV2 and TRBJ2-7 gives the full variable domain: EPEVTQTPSHQVTQMGQEVILRCVPISNHLYFYWYRQILGQKVEFLVSFYNNEISEKSEIFDDQFSVERPDGSNFTLKIRSTKLEDSAMYFCASREGTGYHEQYFGPGTRLTVT.

The gene calls are TRBV6-6 and TRBJ1-1; TRBD1 aligns across 8 bases. Per germline, CDR1 MNHNY and CDR2 SVGAGI (reference sequence). The ends lost 6 bases at V and 4 bases at J; junction bases unmatched: 4. The CDR3 spans 13 residues. The CDR3 protein is CASRIDRGTEAFF. The CDR3 DNA follows: TGTGCCAGCAGGATAGACAGGGGCACTGAAGCTTTCTTT.

This clone turned up a few times. The V gene is TRBV5-6, the J gene TRBJ2-3; 8 bases are a match to TRBD2. Germline CDR1 reads SGHDT; CDR2 reads YYEEEE. The junction had 10 bases not matched to a gene; V was cut back by 1 base and J by 0 bases. The CDR3 loop spans 18 amino acids. CDR3 loop: CASSLPLSRGGSTDTQYF. CDR3 nucleotide sequence: TGTGCCAGCAGCTTGCCTCTTTCTCGGGGGGGTAGCACAGATACGCAGTATTTT.

The J gene is TRBJ1-5, the V gene TRBV27, with TRBD1 as a possible D gene (6 bases). This CDR3 has 17 residues. Trimming removed 10 bases at V and 3 bases at J, with 25 bases between. The germline V gene has CDR1 MNHEY and CDR2 SMNVEV (reference sequence). The DNA for the CDR3 is TGTGCCATAAAAACCACAGGGCCAGGGACGATCAATCAGCCCCAGCATTTT. Translated: CAIKTTGPGTINQPQHF.

The gene calls are TRBV2 and TRBJ2-7, with TRBD2 matching over 7 bases. After removal of 6 bases from V and 1 base from J, the junction contained 9 bases not matched to a gene. The CDR3 is made up of 15 amino acids. Germline V lookup: CDR1 SNHLY, CDR2 FYNNEI. The CDR3 DNA follows: TGTGCCAGCAGGGAGGGGAGGGGTGAGTCCTACGAGCAGTACTTC. This sequence encodes CASREGRGESYEQYF. Filled out from reference TRBV2 and TRBJ2-7, the complete variable domain reads EPEVTQTPSHQVTQMGQEVILRCVPISNHLYFYWYRQILGQKVEFLVSFYNNEISEKSEIFDDQFSVERPDGSNFTLKIRSTKLEDSAMYFCASREGRGESYEQYFGPGTRLTVT.

The V and J genes are TRBV7-9 and TRBJ1-2; tentatively, D is TRBD1 (5 bases). Germline V gene lookup returns CDR1 SEHNR and CDR2 FQNEAQ (reference sequence). This CDR3 region has 15 residues. Trimming took off 5 bases at V and 1 base at J, with 14 bases between the two ends. CDR3 residues: CASSPWSRDNYGYTF. In DNA, the CDR3 is TGTGCCAGCAGCCCGTGGTCCAGGGATAACTATGGCTACACCTTC.

The chain couples TRBV28 to TRBJ1-2, with no clear D. Germline V gene data show CDR1 as MDHEN and CDR2 as SYDVKM. This CDR3 is built from 11 residues. V lost 3 bases to trimming and J lost 8 bases, with 7 bases between them. In DNA, the CDR3 is TGTGCCAGCAGTTTCCCCCTCGGCTACACCTTC. Its translation is CASSFPLGYTF.

V usage is TRBV18 and J usage is TRBJ1-6; maybe TRBD1 (6 bases). This CDR3 has 15 amino acids. Germline CDR1 is KGHSH and CDR2 is LQKENI. V lost 3 bases, J lost 8 bases, and 14 bases lay in between. The CDR3 region has the DNA TGTGCCAGCTCACCCGGAGGGGGGGGTTATTCACCCCTCCACTTT. Translation: CASSPGGGGYSPLHF.

In DNA form, the CDR3 reads TGTGCCACCAGGGGCACGGGTGCCCCACCTGGCGTCCTGACTTTC. Protein: CATRGTGAPPGVLTF. The V and J genes are TRBV19 and TRBJ2-6; tentatively, D is TRBD1 (6 bases). Deletions cut 10 bases from V and 12 bases from J, with 25 bases between. CDR3 length: 15 amino acids. Germline CDR1 is LNHDA and CDR2 is SQIVND (reference sequence).

The V call is TRBV5-6, the J call TRBJ2-7, with 7 bases that match TRBD1. V was clipped by 5 bases and J by 4 bases; unmatched bases: 9. The CDR3 contains 14 residues. Germline CDR1 is SGHDT and CDR2 is YYEEEE. CDR3 loop: CASRTGTAYYEQYF. The DNA for the CDR3 is TGTGCCAGCAGAACCGGGACAGCTTATTACGAGCAGTACTTC.

In the case of this clone: The conserved final phenylalanine or tryptophan is absent from the CDR3, which likely points to a read error. This chain uses TRBV18 with TRBJ1-1; a weak D match, TRBD1 (6 bases). V was shortened by 5 bases and J by 1 base, with 14 bases between the two germline ends. The CDR3 consists of 15 residues. Per germline, CDR1 KGHSH and CDR2 LQKENI. CDR3 sequence reads: CASSISGQPNTEAFV. CDR3 nucleotide sequence: TGTGCCAGCTCAATATCCGGACAGCCGAACACTGAAGCTTTCGTT.

This clone has just one count. V usage is TRBV7-2 and J usage is TRBJ1-1; a possible D gene is TRBD1 (6 bases). V was clipped by 0 bases and J by 1 base, with 15 bases between them. Germline CDR1 reads SGHTA; CDR2 reads FQGNSA. CDR3 length: 17 amino acids. CDR3 DNA sequence: TGTGCCAGCAGCTTAGCGAGTCTGGGGGCTAGGAACACTGAAGCTTTCTTT. Encoded protein: CASSLASLGARNTEAFF. The full variable domain, completed using reference TRBV7-2 and TRBJ1-1, is GAGVSQSPSNKVTEKGKDVELRCDPISGHTALYWYRQSLGQGLEFLIYFQGNSAPDKSGLPSDRFSAERTGGSVSTLTIQRTQQEDSAVYLCASSLASLGARNTEAFFGQGTRLTVV.

This clone was recorded a few times. V and J are TRBV11-2 and TRBJ1-6; 8 positions match TRBD1. V was pared by 8 bases and J by 14 bases, with 17 bases of the junction left unmatched. Per the germline V gene, CDR1 is SGHAT and CDR2 is FQNNGV. The CDR3 covers 15 residues. CDR3 nucleotide sequence: TGTGCCAGCTCCCCCTCAATGGGCAGGGGGCGGGCCCTCCACTTT. This encodes CASSPSMGRGRALHF. Complete variable domain (other parts from reference TRBV11-2 and TRBJ1-6): EAGVAQSPRYKIIEKRQSVAFWCNPISGHATLYWYQQILGQGPKLLIQFQNNGVVDDSQLPKDRFSAERLKGVDSTLKIQPAKLEDSAVYLCASSPSMGRGRALHFGNGTRLTVT.

The chain is built from TRBV6-1 and TRBJ2-7; no firm D call. The CDR3 has 13 residues. The V and J ends lost 3 bases and 1 base respectively, with 7 bases between them. Germline loops: CDR1 MNHNS, CDR2 SASEGT. The CDR3 DNA sequence: TGTGCCAGCAGTGACAGGCCTTCCTACGAGCAGTACTTC. This translates into CASSDRPSYEQYF.

The J gene is TRBJ1-4, the V gene TRBV4-2; maybe TRBD1 (5 bases). The CDR3 runs to 13 residues. Looked up from germline, CDR1 is LGHNA and CDR2 is YNFKEQ. Trimming took off 5 bases at V and 7 bases at J, with 11 bases between the two ends. For the CDR3, the DNA is TGTGCCAGCAGCAATCAGGGTGGTGAAAAACTGTTTTTT. It specifies CASSNQGGEKLFF.

This chain connects TRBV4-2 to TRBJ2-5; no firm D call. The CDR3 covers 12 residues. V lost 3 bases and J 5 bases, leaving 7 bases between the germline ends. CDR1 and CDR2 from the germline V gene are LGHNA and YNFKEQ. The CDR3 DNA is TGTGCCAGCAGCCAGCAGTGGGAGACCCAGTACTTC. It is translated as CASSQQWETQYF.